Presented here are 14 T cell receptor beta chains from one specimen sequenced in a study of shared clonotypes between healthy human individuals. Here immunoSEQ multiplex PCR was the method, and the copy in TCRdb shows in-frame clones only, minus some. The table has about 2 million clones, roughly 95% seen once. Terminally differentiated effector memory CD45RA+ cells were excluded from the naive CD8 cells, which were CD45RO-negative and positively selected for CCR7. Material for sequencing was naive CD8+ T cells sorted from blood. These receptor sequences come from a man aged 18 to 35 in good health.

This chain uses TRBV7-9 with TRBJ2-7; 10 bases are a match to TRBD2. The ends lost 3 bases at V and 4 bases at J; junction bases unmatched: 6. This CDR3 contains 15 residues. Per the germline V gene, CDR1 is SEHNR and CDR2 is FQNEAQ (reference sequence). CDR3 sequence reads: CASSFGELAGYEQYF. The DNA for the CDR3 is TGTGCCAGCAGCTTTGGAGAACTAGCGGGGTACGAGCAGTACTTC.

V gene TRBV10-3 combines with J gene TRBJ2-5, with 9 nucleotides matching TRBD1. The CDR3 spans 16 residues. The V gene end was trimmed by 5 bases and the J gene end by 0 bases; junction bases not matched to a gene: 7. Germline V CDR1 and CDR2: ENHRY, SYGVKD. In DNA form, the CDR3 reads TGTGCCATCAGTCAGGACAGGGGTCCCCACCAAGAGACCCAGTACTTC. This gives the protein CAISQDRGPHQETQYF.

In regard to this clone: Other DNA variants within this sample encode the same CDR3. The V and J genes are TRBV7-6 and TRBJ2-3, with 12 bases aligning to TRBD2. V lost 5 bases and J lost 0; bases outside the gene matches: 3. Germline CDR1 SGHVS, CDR2 FNYEAQ. The CDR3 runs to 16 residues. CDR3 protein: CASSPGLAGSTDTQYF. The DNA of the CDR3 is TGTGCCAGCAGCCCAGGACTAGCGGGAAGCACAGATACGCAGTATTTT.

The count of this clone is one. The V and J genes are TRBV15 and TRBJ1-2; D gene ambiguous. This CDR3 comprises 14 residues. CDR1 is LNHNV and CDR2 is YYDKDF in the germline V gene (reference sequence). Trimming took off 0 bases at V and 7 bases at J, with 12 bases between the two ends. The CDR3 protein is CATSRDSLKSGYTF. The CDR3 coding sequence is TGTGCCACCAGCAGAGACAGCCTTAAGTCTGGCTACACCTTC.

This chain joins TRBV29-1 and TRBJ1-2; D is perhaps TRBD1 (5 bases). There are 13 residues in the CDR3. In germline, CDR1 is SQVTM, CDR2 ANQGSEA. With 7 bases removed from V and 1 base from J, the gap between germline ends came to 13 bases. The CDR3 DNA sequence: TGCAGCGCCGTCGGGGGAAGTAACTATGGCTACACCTTC. Residues: CSAVGGSNYGYTF.

The V call is TRBV4-3, the J call TRBJ2-1, with 8 bases matching TRBD2. The CDR3 consists of 18 residues. From germline, CDR1 is LGHNA and CDR2 YSLEER. Trimming at V came to 3 bases and at J to 7 bases, leaving 17 bases not matched to a gene. CDR3 loop: CASSQSLPGGEAKNEQFF. The CDR3 DNA reads TGCGCCAGCAGCCAGAGCCTACCCGGGGGGGAGGCTAAGAATGAGCAGTTCTTC.

The rearrangement links TRBV6-1 to TRBJ1-3, with D unresolved. Germline V gives CDR1 MNHNS, CDR2 SASEGT. V dropped 11 bases and J dropped 0 bases, with 8 bases sitting between them. The CDR3 is 12 amino acids. CDR3 coding DNA: TGTGCCGGTACGGGCTCTGGAAACACCATATATTTT. This translates into CAGTGSGNTIYF.

J is TRBJ2-3 and V is TRBV25-1; 8 nucleotides match TRBD1. The CDR3 loop spans 14 amino acids. CDR1 is MGHDK and CDR2 is SYGVNS in the germline V gene. J lost 3 bases, V lost 3 bases, and 2 bases had no gene match. This CDR3 is CASSETGATDTQYF. CDR3 nucleotides: TGTGCCAGCAGTGAGACAGGGGCGACAGATACGCAGTATTTT. Full variable domain (missing parts from reference TRBV25-1 and TRBJ2-3): EADIYQTPRYLVIGTGKKITLECSQTMGHDKMYWYQQDPGMELHLIHYSYGVNSTEKGDLSSESTVSRIRTEHFPLTLESARPSHTSQYLCASSETGATDTQYFGPGTRLTVL.

This chain uses TRBV29-1 with TRBJ2-6; 9 bases map to TRBD1. After removal of 2 bases from V and 0 bases from J, the junction contained 5 bases not matched to a gene. CDR1 and CDR2 from the germline V gene are SQVTM and ANQGSEA. The CDR3 runs 17 residues. CDR3 loop: CSVETGTGFSGANVLTF. The CDR3 DNA reads as TGCAGCGTTGAAACCGGGACAGGGTTCTCTGGGGCCAACGTCCTGACTTTC.

V and J are TRBV4-1 and TRBJ2-2; the D gene could be TRBD1 or TRBD2 (5 bases each). The V end lost 3 bases, the J end lost 6 bases, and 8 bases lay between the germline ends. CDR1 and CDR2 (germline): MGHRA, YSYEKL. The CDR3 has 13 amino acids. CDR3 protein: CASSHEGSGELFF. CDR3 DNA: TGCGCCAGCAGCCATGAGGGGTCCGGGGAGCTGTTTTTT.

This clone appeared a single time. V usage is TRBV27 and J usage is TRBJ2-7; a weak D match, TRBD2 (5 bases). Trimming stripped 6 bases from V and 0 bases from J, with 18 bases between. This CDR3 region has 16 residues. Germline V gene data show CDR1 as MNHEY and CDR2 as SMNVEV (reference sequence). The CDR3 DNA follows: TGTGCCAGCAGGCCGCTCCTCGCGGGTAGCTCCTACGAGCAGTACTTC. It translates to CASRPLLAGSSYEQYF.

The CDR3 sequence is CASSPGTDLSYEQYF. For the CDR3, the DNA is TGTGCCAGCAGCCCGGGGACAGACCTCTCCTACGAGCAGTACTTC. This rearrangement joins TRBV7-6 to TRBJ2-7; 7 nucleotides line up with TRBD1. This CDR3 spans 15 amino acids. The V gene end was trimmed by 5 bases and the J gene end by 0 bases; junction bases not matched to a gene: 7. The germline gives CDR1 SGHVS, CDR2 FNYEAQ.

The chain is built from TRBV7-9 and TRBJ1-4; 7 bases align to TRBD1. Germline values: CDR1 SEHNR, CDR2 FQNEAQ (reference sequence). V shed 0 bases and J 6 bases; nucleotides not matched to a gene: 4. The CDR3 loop spans 15 amino acids. This chain's CDR3 is CASSLAGDSDEKLFF. CDR3 bases: TGTGCCAGCAGCTTAGCGGGGGACAGCGATGAAAAACTGTTTTTT.

The chain couples TRBV2 to TRBJ2-5; D possibly uses TRBD1 or TRBD2 (6 bases each). Germline lookup yields CDR1 SNHLY and CDR2 FYNNEI. V was pared by 2 bases and J by 4 bases, with 14 bases between. This CDR3 contains 15 residues. Here the CDR3 DNA reads TGTGCCAGCAGTGAAAATTCAGAGGGGGGAGAGACCCAGTACTTC. It encodes CASSENSEGGETQYF.